The 16 T cell receptor beta chains below all came from one sample that was sequenced in a study of molecular identifiers for immune sequencing clone quantification. Each CDR3 protein is one row after TCRdb ran MiXCR on the PCR reads. The table lists roughly 320,000 distinct CDR3 sequences, 24% of them singletons. Sequencing used naive CD8+ T cells from blood, with Jurkat cell RNA spiked in. Indicated subset: FACS-sorted CD8+CD4-CCR7+CD45RA+ naive T cells. The receptors here all came from a human donor in good health. Some libraries in this study had Jurkat cell RNA spiked in.

This clonotype was counted between two and nine times. The V call is TRBV7-6, the J call TRBJ1-1; D is ambiguous. CDR3 length: 14 amino acids. Trimming shortened V by 1 base and J by 5 bases, and 11 bases separated the two germline ends. The germline V gene encodes CDR1 SGHVS and CDR2 FNYEAQ. The CDR3 DNA reads as TGTGCCAGCAGCTTAGGGGGAGAAGGTACTGAAGCTTTCTTT. It specifies CASSLGGEGTEAFF.

This chain links TRBV28 with TRBJ1-5; D gene unclear. Germline V CDR1 and CDR2: MDHEN, SYDVKM. Trimming removed 4 bases at V and 4 bases at J, with 11 bases between. The CDR3 length is 14 residues. CDR3 region: CASSSMGINQPQHF. The CDR3 nucleotides read TGTGCCAGCAGTTCGATGGGGATTAATCAGCCCCAGCATTTT. Full variable domain (rest looked up from reference TRBV28 and TRBJ1-5): DVKVTQSSRYLVKRTGEKVFLECVQDMDHENMFWYRQDPGLGLRLIYFSYDVKMKEKGDIPEGYSVSREKKERFSLILESASTNQTSMYLCASSSMGINQPQHFGDGTRLSIL.

As for this clonotype: The junction and the germline gene differ at one end; a read error may be behind it. The chain uses TRBV6-2 or TRBV6-3 and TRBJ2-7; 8 bases fit TRBD1. Per germline, CDR1 MNHEY and CDR2 SVGEGT. CDR3 length equals 14 residues. The CDR3 protein is CASSQGAGSYERYF. The CDR3 nucleotides are TGTGCCAGCAGTCAGGGGGCAGGATCCTACGAGCGGTACTTC.

About this clonotype: This clone may be a read error of a much larger clone one base away. This chain joins TRBV29-1 and TRBJ2-3; a possible D gene is TRBD2 (5 bases). The CDR3 is 13 amino acids. The germline V gene has CDR1 SQVTM and CDR2 ANQGSEA. Trimming left V 4 bases short and J 5 bases short, with 13 bases between. The CDR3 region has the DNA TGCAGCGTTGTCTCTAGCACGATAGATACGCAGTATTTT. It encodes CSVVSSTIDTQYF.

This clonotype has only a few counts. The chain combines TRBV6-1 with TRBJ2-6; unclear D gene. This CDR3 region has 18 residues. In germline, CDR1 is MNHNS, CDR2 SASEGT. Trimming took 0 bases from V and 2 from J, leaving 14 bases between them. The CDR3 DNA is TGTGCCAGCAGTGAAGCTGTGGGGTTGTGGGCTGGGGCCAACGTCCTGACTTTC. It yields the protein CASSEAVGLWAGANVLTF.

This clonotype was picked up many times. The DNA of the CDR3 is TGTGCCAGCAGTTCTCCTAGCGTAGAGACCCAGTACTTC. Residues: CASSSPSVETQYF. The chain is built from TRBV12-3 or TRBV12-4 and TRBJ2-5; D is perhaps TRBD2 (6 bases). The CDR3 runs 13 residues. V lost 4 bases and J 4 bases, leaving 10 bases between the germline ends.

In its sample, this clonotype was seen many times. This chain joins TRBV7-9 and TRBJ2-1, with no clear D. The CDR3 loop spans 11 amino acids. V gave up 2 bases and J gave up 10 bases, with 6 bases separating them. CDR1 and CDR2 from the germline V gene are SEHNR and FQNEAQ (reference sequence). The CDR3 protein is CASSLIQEQFF. The CDR3 DNA is TGTGCCAGCAGCTTAATCCAGGAGCAGTTCTTC.

The V gene is TRBV6-2 or TRBV6-3, the J gene TRBJ1-2, with 9 positions matching TRBD1. J was trimmed by 7 bases and V by 6 bases; bases with no gene match: 6. The CDR3 loop spans 13 amino acids. Germline V gene lookup returns CDR1 MNHEY and CDR2 SVGEGT. The CDR3 region is CASRDGTGLGYTF. For the CDR3, the DNA is TGTGCCAGCAGGGACGGGACAGGGCTTGGCTACACCTTC.

As to this clonotype: A much larger clone lies one base from this, so it may be a read error. The CDR3 protein is CASRQVVYSGDTIYF. As DNA, the CDR3 is TGTGCTAGTAGACAGGTCGTATACTCTGGAGACACCATATATTTT. V is TRBV12-5 and J is TRBJ1-3; TRBD1 might be the D (6 bases). The germline CDR1 and CDR2 sequences are LGHNT and FRNRAP. The CDR3 totals 15 residues. The full variable domain, its missing parts supplied by reference TRBV12-5 and TRBJ1-3, is DARVTQTPRHKVTEMGQEVTMRCQPILGHNTVFWYRQTMMQGLELLAYFRNRAPLDDSGMPKDRFSAEMPDATLATLKIQPSEPRDSAVYFCASRQVVYSGDTIYFGEGSWLTVV.

This clonotype has a handful of counts. This chain joins TRBV5-6 and TRBJ1-5, with 8 positions matching TRBD1. In germline, CDR1 is SGHDT, CDR2 YYEEEE. The CDR3 extends over 16 amino acids. The trim removed 6 bases at V and 4 bases at J, leaving 12 bases unmatched. CDR3 bases: TGTGCCAGCAACTCAGGGGGCGCGGGCCTAAATCAGCCCCAGCATTTT. This codes for CASNSGGAGLNQPQHF.

This clonotype came up many times. This chain joins TRBV30 and TRBJ1-3; D is unresolved. The CDR3 totals 16 residues. In germline, CDR1 is GTSNPN, CDR2 SVGIG (reference sequence). V lost 0 bases, J lost 0 bases, and 12 bases lay in between. The CDR3 nucleotides read TGTGCCTGGAGTGTACGGATAGGAAGCTCTGGAAACACCATATATTTT. This codes for CAWSVRIGSSGNTIYF.

This clonotype was counted only a few times. The chain carries TRBV4-3 and TRBJ1-6, with D possibly TRBD1 on 6 matching bases. The CDR3 runs 16 residues. V lost 0 bases and J lost 7, with 13 bases in between. The germline gives CDR1 LGHNA, CDR2 YSLEER. DNA for the CDR3: TGCGCCAGCAGCCAAGATTGGGGGGCAGGGAATTCACCCCTCCACTTT. It specifies CASSQDWGAGNSPLHF.

In regard to this clonotype: A much larger clone is a single base away; this may be a read error. This sequence joins TRBV29-1 and TRBJ1-1; D remains unclear. The V end was cut by 5 bases, the J end by 4 bases, with 23 bases between. Germline V gives CDR1 SQVTM, CDR2 ANQGSEA. The length of the CDR3 is 16 residues. CDR3 sequence: CSVIDLFQRAGTEAFF. CDR3 in DNA: TGCAGCGTTATCGACCTTTTCCAGAGGGCGGGCACTGAAGCTTTCTTT.

This clonotype was observed at least ten times. The chain is built from TRBV6-5 and TRBJ2-3; D may be TRBD1 (6 bases). The V gene's germline CDR1 is MNHEY and CDR2 SVGAGI. The CDR3 loop spans 16 amino acids. Trimming took off 0 bases at V and 3 bases at J, with 13 bases between the two ends. The CDR3 loop is CASSYSYPGVTDTQYF. Here the CDR3 DNA reads TGTGCCAGCAGTTACTCCTACCCAGGGGTGACAGATACGCAGTATTTT.

This clonotype was observed many times. The rearrangement links TRBV13 to TRBJ2-7; 9 bases agree with TRBD1. V lost 5 bases and J lost 3; bases outside the gene matches: 8. The CDR3 covers 15 residues. Germline V CDR1 and CDR2: PRHDT, FYEKMQ (reference sequence). The CDR3 here is CASSPLTGGGYEQYF. As DNA, the CDR3 is TGTGCCAGCAGCCCCCTGACAGGGGGAGGCTACGAGCAGTACTTC.

Concerning this clonotype: One end of the junction fails to match germline, which may point to a read error. The chain is built from TRBV28 and TRBJ2-7; D may be TRBD2 (5 bases). Germline assignment: CDR1 MDHEN and CDR2 SYDVKM. There are 14 residues in the CDR3. This CDR3 is CASIPGGQVYDQYF. The CDR3 region has the DNA TGTGCCAGCATCCCCGGCGGGCAGGTCTACGACCAGTACTTC.